The next 26 T cell receptor beta chains were all read from a single sample in a study of blood T cell repertoires in COVID-19 (dated by TCRdb to the early 2020s). Library prep was done by the immunoSEQ multiplex PCR assay. The clones in this table, taken by TCRdb from immuneACCESS, are in-frame only. Not every clone is retained; where verified, under half of the shortfall comes from an unresolved V gene, and the cause of the rest is unknown. The sample table holds approximately 190,000 clones, of which roughly 80% were seen once. The ten biggest clones cover around 6.1% of the sample. The sequencing sample was made of peripheral blood. These TCRs come from a middle-aged woman with acute or convalescent COVID-19.

J is TRBJ2-7 and V is TRBV7-9, with 10 bases matching TRBD1. V was pared by 5 bases and J by 4 bases, with 14 bases of the junction left unmatched. Germline V CDR1 and CDR2: SEHNR, FQNEAQ (reference sequence). The CDR3 is made up of 17 amino acids. The CDR3 nucleotides are TGTGCCAGCAGCGATATCCCCCCGGGACAGGGGCGTTACGAGCAGTACTTC. Protein product: CASSDIPPGQGRYEQYF.

The chain has TRBV9 and TRBJ2-7, with D possibly matching TRBD2 (6 bases). With 0 bases removed from V and 6 bases from J, the gap between germline ends came to 13 bases. The germline V gene encodes CDR1 SGDLS and CDR2 YYNGEE. This CDR3 has 14 residues. In DNA form, the CDR3 reads TGTGCCAGCAGCGTAGCGGGGACTTCATCCGAGCAGTACTTC. It codes for CASSVAGTSSEQYF.

V gene TRBV4-1 combines with J gene TRBJ1-2; tentatively, D is TRBD1 (6 bases). Trimming cost V 1 base and J 5 bases, with 14 bases left between them. The length of the CDR3 is 15 residues. Germline-derived CDR1 and CDR2 are MGHRA and YSYEKL. DNA for the CDR3: TGCGCCAGCAGCCAAGTGGGGGCGGGGGGATATGGCTACACCTTC. Translation: CASSQVGAGGYGYTF.

The rearrangement uses TRBV3-1 (or the pseudogene TRBV3-2) and TRBJ2-5, with 7 positions matching TRBD1. V lost 8 bases and J lost 4; bases outside the gene matches: 7. This CDR3 comprises 13 residues. CDR1 is LGHDT and CDR2 is YNNKEL in the germline V gene (reference sequence). CDR3 sequence (DNA): TGTGCCAGCCGTGAGGGGGCGCGAGAGACCCAGTACTTC. It specifies CASREGARETQYF.

CDR3 in amino acids: CASSRGTGGTEAFF. CDR3 nucleotide sequence: TGTGCCAGCAGCCGAGGGACAGGGGGAACTGAAGCTTTCTTT. The rearrangement joins TRBV7-8 to TRBJ1-1, with 11 bases fitting TRBD1. There are 14 residues in the CDR3. The ends lost 5 bases at V and 5 bases at J; junction bases unmatched: 4. Germline CDR1 reads SGHVS; CDR2 reads FQNEAQ.

CDR3 region: CASSLPRGNEQFF. The CDR3 DNA reads as TGTGCCAGCAGCTTGCCCAGGGGGAATGAGCAGTTCTTC. The genes are TRBV5-4 and TRBJ2-1; the match to TRBD1 covers 7 bases. The junction had 2 bases not matched to a gene; V was cut back by 1 base and J by 7 bases. Looked up from germline, CDR1 is SGHNT and CDR2 is YYREEE (reference sequence). The CDR3 extends over 13 amino acids.

This clone has only a few counts. The V and J genes are TRBV19 and TRBJ2-3, with D possibly TRBD2 on 5 matching bases. The CDR3 contains 14 residues. V lost 6 bases to trimming and J lost 1 base, with 11 bases between them. CDR1 LNHDA and CDR2 SQIVND come from the germline V gene (reference sequence). The chain's CDR3 is CASSGIPRTDTQYF. The CDR3 DNA is TGTGCCAGTAGCGGGATCCCCCGCACAGATACGCAGTATTTT.

This clone was detected a few times. The conserved phenylalanine or tryptophan normally closing the CDR3 is absent here, so this likely arose from a read error. Because the CDR3's place on the DNA is in doubt, the DNA is left out and the CDR3 is given as listed by TCRdb. The chain has TRBV6-2 or TRBV6-3 and TRBJ1-1; the DNA was not compared with TRBD1, the D call given in the table. Germline-derived CDR1 and CDR2 are MNHEY and SVGEGT. The CDR3 length equals 12 residues, ends included. CDR3 residues: CASSSTDRGLRL.

The V call is TRBV5-1, the J call TRBJ1-4, with TRBD1 identical over 7 bases. Per germline, CDR1 SGHRS and CDR2 YFSETQ. J was trimmed by 0 bases and V by 8 bases; bases with no gene match: 16. The CDR3 length is 18 residues. Here the CDR3 DNA reads TGCGCCAGTTCCCCCGGGACAGACTATATAGCAACTAATGAAAAACTGTTTTTT. Its translation is CASSPGTDYIATNEKLFF.

The V call is TRBV7-2, the J call TRBJ1-6; perhaps TRBD1 as D (6 bases). The CDR3 loop spans 16 amino acids. From germline, CDR1 is SGHTA and CDR2 FQGNSA. V was shortened by 5 bases and J by 9 bases, with 20 bases between the two germline ends. The CDR3 DNA sequence: TGTGCCAGCAGCCTCCACCCTACAGGGAGTGGTTCACCCCTCCACTTT. Protein sequence: CASSLHPTGSGSPLHF.

This chain links TRBV6-5 with TRBJ1-5, with unresolved D. The germline gives CDR1 MNHEY, CDR2 SVGAGI. Deletions cut 0 bases from V and 5 bases from J, with 11 bases between. The CDR3 has 15 amino acids. CDR3 amino acids: CASSYSSQNDQPQHF. The CDR3 DNA sequence: TGTGCCAGCAGTTACTCTAGCCAGAACGATCAGCCCCAGCATTTT.

This sequence joins TRBV6-5 and TRBJ1-3, with 9 bases aligning to TRBD1. CDR1 is MNHEY and CDR2 is SVGAGI in the germline V gene. There are 16 residues in the CDR3. With 0 bases clipped from V and 4 bases from J, the junction kept 4 bases outside the gene matches. The CDR3 protein is CASSYSAQGAGNTIYF. DNA for the CDR3: TGTGCCAGCAGTTACTCGGCACAGGGGGCCGGAAACACCATATATTTT.

V usage is TRBV7-9 and J usage is TRBJ2-1, with D possibly being TRBD2 (6 bases). Germline V gives CDR1 SEHNR, CDR2 FQNEAQ (reference sequence). The germline V and J ends were trimmed by 5 bases and 6 bases, with 11 bases remaining between them. The CDR3 covers 13 residues. This chain's CDR3 is CASSGRWVNEQFF. DNA for the CDR3: TGTGCCAGCAGCGGGAGGTGGGTCAATGAGCAGTTCTTC.

This clone was counted a few times. The rearrangement uses TRBV4-2 and TRBJ2-5, with 11 bases matching TRBD2. V gave up 4 bases and J gave up 5 bases; unmatched junction bases: 12. The CDR3 is made up of 17 amino acids. The germline gives CDR1 LGHNA, CDR2 YNFKEQ. The CDR3 region has the DNA TGTGCCAGCAGCCCCCCGACCCCTAGCGGGAGGATGGAGACCCAGTACTTC. Its translation is CASSPPTPSGRMETQYF.

V usage is TRBV27 and J usage is TRBJ2-7, with a weak D call TRBD2 (6 bases). V dropped 8 bases and J dropped 5 bases, with 19 bases sitting between them. This CDR3 is 14 amino acids long. CDR1 and CDR2 from the germline V gene are MNHEY and SMNVEV (reference sequence). The CDR3 sequence: CASAPRSGVDEQYF. The CDR3 region has the DNA TGTGCCAGCGCCCCCCGTTCGGGGGTTGACGAGCAGTACTTC.

Concerning this clone itself: Other DNA sequences in the same sample also yield this CDR3. The J gene is TRBJ2-7, the V gene TRBV3-1 (or the pseudogene TRBV3-2), with TRBD2 as a possible D gene (6 bases). The germline CDR1 and CDR2 sequences are LGHDT and YNNKEL (reference sequence). V lost 2 bases and J 6 bases, leaving 8 bases between the germline ends. This CDR3 region has 12 residues. The CDR3 here is CASSQSGVEQYF. DNA for the CDR3: TGTGCCAGCAGCCAATCGGGGGTCGAGCAGTACTTC.

This chain uses TRBV7-9 with TRBJ1-2; no clear D gene. Trimming removed 0 bases from V and 4 bases from J, with 15 bases in between. The CDR3 spans 16 residues. CDR1 SEHNR and CDR2 FQNEAQ come from the germline V gene (reference sequence). The CDR3 loop is CASSLALGSIGYGYTF. CDR3 nucleotides: TGTGCCAGCAGCTTAGCGCTTGGGAGCATCGGCTATGGCTACACCTTC. Complete variable domain (other parts from reference TRBV7-9 and TRBJ1-2): DTGVSQNPRHKITKRGQNVTFRCDPISEHNRLYWYRQTLGQGPEFLTYFQNEAQLEKSRLLSDRFSAERPKGSFSTLEIQRTEQGDSAMYLCASSLALGSIGYGYTFGSGTRLTVV.

The chain is built from TRBV6-6 and TRBJ2-7; 7 bases are shared with TRBD1. The V gene end was trimmed by 4 bases and the J gene end by 2 bases; junction bases not matched to a gene: 8. Germline V lookup: CDR1 MNHNY, CDR2 SVGAGI (reference sequence). The CDR3 is 15 amino acids. CDR3 protein: CASSSSTGNPYEQYF. DNA of the CDR3: TGTGCCAGCAGTTCCTCGACAGGGAACCCCTACGAGCAGTACTTC.

The chain couples TRBV19 to TRBJ2-3, with 9 nucleotides matching TRBD2. Per the germline V gene, CDR1 is LNHDA and CDR2 is SQIVND (reference sequence). V was clipped by 6 bases and J by 1 base; unmatched bases: 2. The CDR3 loop spans 14 amino acids. This chain's CDR3 is CASRRTSGTDTQYF. CDR3 DNA: TGTGCCAGTAGACGGACTAGCGGCACAGATACGCAGTATTTT.

The rearrangement joins TRBV11-2 to TRBJ1-2, with D unresolved. V was trimmed by 1 base and J by 0 bases, leaving 6 bases between them. Germline-derived CDR1 and CDR2 are SGHAT and FQNNGV. The CDR3 runs to 14 residues. CDR3 sequence (DNA): TGTGCCAGCAGCTTAGGGGCAGCTAACTATGGCTACACCTTC. Amino acids: CASSLGAANYGYTF.

V and J are TRBV27 and TRBJ1-2; 8 bases map to TRBD1. J lost 4 bases, V lost 3 bases, and 7 bases had no gene match. CDR1 and CDR2 from the germline V gene are MNHEY and SMNVEV (reference sequence). The CDR3 consists of 15 residues. CDR3 DNA sequence: TGTGCCAGCAGTTTCTCCAGGGGGCTATTCTATGGCTACACCTTC. It is translated as CASSFSRGLFYGYTF.

J is TRBJ2-5 and V is TRBV11-2, with TRBD2 matching over 10 bases. Germline CDR1 and CDR2: SGHAT and FQNNGV. CDR3 length: 16 amino acids. J lost 4 bases, V lost 1 base, and 6 bases had no gene match. The CDR3 sequence: CASSLGSGRAGETQYF. CDR3 in DNA: TGTGCCAGCAGCTTAGGGAGCGGGAGGGCCGGAGAGACCCAGTACTTC.

The CDR3 nucleotides are TGTGCCAGCAGTAAGACAGCTCTGGGCACTGAAGCTTTCTTT. This translates into CASSKTALGTEAFF. The rearrangement uses TRBV2 and TRBJ1-1; perhaps TRBD1 as D (5 bases). The V end was cut by 5 bases, the J end by 4 bases, with 14 bases between. The CDR3 extends over 14 amino acids. Germline CDR1 SNHLY, CDR2 FYNNEI. Supplemented by reference TRBV2 and TRBJ1-1, the full variable domain reads EPEVTQTPSHQVTQMGQEVILRCVPISNHLYFYWYRQILGQKVEFLVSFYNNEISEKSEIFDDQFSVERPDGSNFTLKIRSTKLEDSAMYFCASSKTALGTEAFFGQGTRLTVV.

This clone was detected a few times. The genes are TRBV7-2 and TRBJ1-1; possible D gene TRBD1, 6 bases. V gave up 1 base and J gave up 6 bases, with 12 bases separating them. This CDR3 region has 14 residues. The germline CDR1 and CDR2 sequences are SGHTA and FQGNSA. CDR3 residues: CASSLGDTVPEAFF. CDR3 nucleotide sequence: TGTGCCAGCAGCTTAGGGGACACGGTCCCTGAAGCTTTCTTT.

V gene TRBV12-5 combines with J gene TRBJ2-3; 14 positions match TRBD2. Germline loops: CDR1 LGHNT, CDR2 FRNRAP. The CDR3 loop spans 17 amino acids. V lost 5 bases, J lost 2 bases, and 6 bases stayed unmatched. CDR3 nucleotides: TGTGCTAGTGGTCCCGGGACTAGCGGGGGCCTCACAGATACGCAGTATTTT. This codes for CASGPGTSGGLTDTQYF. Supplemented by reference TRBV12-5 and TRBJ2-3, the full variable domain reads DARVTQTPRHKVTEMGQEVTMRCQPILGHNTVFWYRQTMMQGLELLAYFRNRAPLDDSGMPKDRFSAEMPDATLATLKIQPSEPRDSAVYFCASGPGTSGGLTDTQYFGPGTRLTVL.

This chain joins TRBV3-1 (or the pseudogene TRBV3-2) and TRBJ1-5; D not certain. From germline, CDR1 is LGHDT and CDR2 YNNKEL (reference sequence). The CDR3 runs to 16 residues. The germline V and J ends were trimmed by 2 bases and 0 bases, with 11 bases remaining between them. In nucleotides, the CDR3 is TGTGCCAGCAGCCAATTCGGAGGGAATAGCAATCAGCCCCAGCATTTT. It yields the protein CASSQFGGNSNQPQHF.